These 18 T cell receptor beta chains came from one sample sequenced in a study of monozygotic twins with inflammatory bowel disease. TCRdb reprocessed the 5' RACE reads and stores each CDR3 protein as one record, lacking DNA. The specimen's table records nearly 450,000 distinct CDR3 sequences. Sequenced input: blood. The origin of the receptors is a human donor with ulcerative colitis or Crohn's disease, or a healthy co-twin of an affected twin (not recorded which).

The chain's CDR3 is CASSTRLAGGQSSTDTQYF. The chain carries TRBV7-6 and TRBJ2-3; TCRdb's D gene call, TRBD2, goes unchecked for lack of DNA. The CDR3 extends over 19 amino acids. Germline V gene lookup returns CDR1 SGHVS and CDR2 FNYEAQ.

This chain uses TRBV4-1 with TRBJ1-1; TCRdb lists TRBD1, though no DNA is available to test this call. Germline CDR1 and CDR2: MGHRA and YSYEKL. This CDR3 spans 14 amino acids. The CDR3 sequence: CASSQIPGRAEAFF.

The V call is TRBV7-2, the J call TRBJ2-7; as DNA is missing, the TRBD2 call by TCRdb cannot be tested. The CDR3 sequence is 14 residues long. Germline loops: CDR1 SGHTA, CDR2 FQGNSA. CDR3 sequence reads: CASSLRALEGEQYF.

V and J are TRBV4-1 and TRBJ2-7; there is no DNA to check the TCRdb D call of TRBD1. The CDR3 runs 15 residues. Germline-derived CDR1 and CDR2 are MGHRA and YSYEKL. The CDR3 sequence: CASSHAAAGGYEQYF.

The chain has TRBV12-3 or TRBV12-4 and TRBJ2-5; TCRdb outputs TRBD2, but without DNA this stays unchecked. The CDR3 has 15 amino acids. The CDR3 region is CASSLSAGGLGTQYF.

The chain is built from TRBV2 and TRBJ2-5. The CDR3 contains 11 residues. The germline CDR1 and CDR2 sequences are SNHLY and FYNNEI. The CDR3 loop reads CASMGQETQYF.

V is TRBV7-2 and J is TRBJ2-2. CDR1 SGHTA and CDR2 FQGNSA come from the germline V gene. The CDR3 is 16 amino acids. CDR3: CASSLEVRANTGELFF.

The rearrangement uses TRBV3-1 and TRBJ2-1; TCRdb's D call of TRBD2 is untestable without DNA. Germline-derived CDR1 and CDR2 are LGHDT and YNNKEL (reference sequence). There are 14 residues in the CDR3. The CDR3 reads CASSEGLAIDEQFF.

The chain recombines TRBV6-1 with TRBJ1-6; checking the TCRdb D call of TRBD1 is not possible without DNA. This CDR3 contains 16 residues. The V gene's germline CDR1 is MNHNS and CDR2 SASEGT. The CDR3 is CASRRNRDFVGSPLHF.

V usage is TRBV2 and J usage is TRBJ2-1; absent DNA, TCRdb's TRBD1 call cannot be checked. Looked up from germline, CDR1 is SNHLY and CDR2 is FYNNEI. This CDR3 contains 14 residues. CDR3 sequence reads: CATGMGGYYNEQFF.

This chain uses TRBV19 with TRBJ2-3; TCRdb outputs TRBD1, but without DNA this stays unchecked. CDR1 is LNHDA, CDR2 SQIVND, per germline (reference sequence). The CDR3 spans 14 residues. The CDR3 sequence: CASRGRGSTDTQYF.

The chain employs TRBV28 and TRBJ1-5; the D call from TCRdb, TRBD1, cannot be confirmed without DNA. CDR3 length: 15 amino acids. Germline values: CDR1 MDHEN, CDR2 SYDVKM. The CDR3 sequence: CASSPNGGYNQPQHF.

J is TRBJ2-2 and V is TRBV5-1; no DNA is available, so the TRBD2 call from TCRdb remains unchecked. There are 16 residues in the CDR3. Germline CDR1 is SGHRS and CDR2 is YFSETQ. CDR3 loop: CASSGSSSGRIGELFF.

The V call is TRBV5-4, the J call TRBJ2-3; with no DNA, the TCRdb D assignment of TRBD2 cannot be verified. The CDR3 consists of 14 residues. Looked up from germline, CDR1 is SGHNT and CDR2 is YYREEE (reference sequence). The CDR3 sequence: CASSPQLGSDTQYF.

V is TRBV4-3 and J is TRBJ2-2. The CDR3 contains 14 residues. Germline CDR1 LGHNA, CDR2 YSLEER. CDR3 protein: CASSQGDITGELFF.

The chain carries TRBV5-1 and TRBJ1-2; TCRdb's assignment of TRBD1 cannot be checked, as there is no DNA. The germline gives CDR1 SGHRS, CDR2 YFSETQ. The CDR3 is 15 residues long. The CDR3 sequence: CASSWTGFASYGYTF. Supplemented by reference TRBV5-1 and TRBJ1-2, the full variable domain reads KAGVTQTPRYLIKTRGQQVTLSCSPISGHRSVSWYQQTPGQGLQFLFEYFSETQRNKGNFPGRFSGRQFSNSRSEMNVSTLELGDSALYLCASSWTGFASYGYTFGSGTRLTVV.

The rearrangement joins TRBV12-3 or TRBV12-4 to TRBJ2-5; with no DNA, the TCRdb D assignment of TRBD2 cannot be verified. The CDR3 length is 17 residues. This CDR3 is CASSFDLGGREQETQYF.

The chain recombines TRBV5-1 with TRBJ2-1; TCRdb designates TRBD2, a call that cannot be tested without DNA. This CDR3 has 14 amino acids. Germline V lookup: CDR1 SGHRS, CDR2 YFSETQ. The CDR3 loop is CASSSTSGSNEQFF.